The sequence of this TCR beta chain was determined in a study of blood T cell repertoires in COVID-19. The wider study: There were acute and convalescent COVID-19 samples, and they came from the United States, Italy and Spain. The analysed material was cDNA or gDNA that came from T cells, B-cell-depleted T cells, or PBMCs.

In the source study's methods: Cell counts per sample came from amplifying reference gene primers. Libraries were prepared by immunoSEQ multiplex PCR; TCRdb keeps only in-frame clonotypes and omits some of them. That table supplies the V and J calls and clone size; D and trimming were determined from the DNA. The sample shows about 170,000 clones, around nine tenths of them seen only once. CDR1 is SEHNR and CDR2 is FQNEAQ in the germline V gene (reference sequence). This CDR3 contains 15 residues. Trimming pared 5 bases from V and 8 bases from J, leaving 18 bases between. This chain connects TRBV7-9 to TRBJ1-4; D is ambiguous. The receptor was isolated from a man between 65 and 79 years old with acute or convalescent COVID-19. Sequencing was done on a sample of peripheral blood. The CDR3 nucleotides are TGTGCCAGCAGCAGAGACACCAAACTCGAAGAAAAACTGTTTTTT. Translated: CASSRDTKLEEKLFF.